These T cell receptor beta chains were read from a single sample in a study of T cells in Graves' hyperthyroidism and ophthalmopathy. TCRdb redid the calling of the multiplex PCR reads with MiXCR, one entry per CDR3 protein. The sample has 600,000 to 650,000 distinct CDR3 sequences, under 20% seen once. The source material was blood. All receptors derive from a woman in her twenties or thirties with Graves' hyperthyroidism. Both conserved end residues are part of each CDR3. Each record gives: CDR3 DNA, CDR3 protein, clone size, J gene, V gene, D gene. D genes are given only for firm matches. The size field is filled for only some rows; it gives once, few, many or a size class.

TGTGCCAGCAGCTCGGGGACCTCCTATAATTCACCCCTCCACTTT | CASSSGTSYNSPLHF | few | TRBJ1-6 | TRBV7-9 | -
TGCAGTGCTAGAGATACCCCTAGCGGGAGTGAGGCAGATACGCAGTATTTT | CSARDTPSGSEADTQYF | - | TRBJ2-3 | TRBV20-1 | TRBD2
TGCGCCAGCAGCCCCCTAAGTAGCGGGAGGCATGCCGGGGAGCTGTTTTTT | CASSPLSSGRHAGELFF | - | TRBJ2-2 | TRBV4-1 | TRBD2
TGCAGTGCTAGAGAAACAGGTCTAAGGACCCAGTACTTC | CSARETGLRTQYF | many | TRBJ2-5 | TRBV20-1 | -
TGTGCCAGCACCCTACTAGCGGGAAACAATGAGCAGTTCTTC | CASTLLAGNNEQFF | few | TRBJ2-1 | TRBV27 | TRBD2
TGTGCCAGCAGCGTAGTTTCAGGGGAAGAGACCCAGTACTTC | CASSVVSGEETQYF | - | TRBJ2-5 | TRBV9 | -
TGTGCCAGCAGTTTCGGGACCCTGGCAGATACGCAGTATTTT | CASSFGTLADTQYF | many | TRBJ2-3 | TRBV28 | -
TGTGCCAGCAGCCCGACAGGTTCAGCGAACACCATATATTTT | CASSPTGSANTIYF | few | TRBJ1-3 | TRBV3-1 | -
TGTGCCAGCAGTTTAGGACTAGGTCTCTCCAATGAGCAGCTCTTC | CASSLGLGLSNEQLF | many | TRBJ2-1 | TRBV28 | TRBD2
TGCGCCAGCAGCCAGCCCCCGGGGCAAAACACTGAAGCTTTCTTT | CASSQPPGQNTEAFF | few | TRBJ1-1 | TRBV4-1 | -
TGTGCCAGCAGCTTAGCTGACAGGCCGGGTGGAAACACCATATATTTT | CASSLADRPGGNTIYF | many | TRBJ1-3 | TRBV7-2 | -
TGTGCCAGCAGGAGGAGCCCCACAGATACGCAGTATTTT | CASRRSPTDTQYF | few | TRBJ2-3 | TRBV28 | -
TGTGCCAGCAGTTACGAGCGGACGGGAATAGGAGGAAACACCATATATTTT | CASSYERTGIGGNTIYF | - | TRBJ1-3 | TRBV6-5 | -
TGTGCCAGTAGTATAGCGCGGCGGGAGACCCAGTACTTC | CASSIARRETQYF | - | TRBJ2-5 | TRBV19 | -
TGTGCCAGCAGTTACCGGGACACTAATGAAAAACTGTTTTTT | CASSYRDTNEKLFF | few | TRBJ1-4 | TRBV6-9 | -
TGCGCCAGCAGCTCCCCGGGACAGGGAGGACATGGCTACACCTTC | CASSSPGQGGHGYTF | many | TRBJ1-2 | TRBV5-1 | TRBD1
TGTGCCAGCAGTTTAGCGACTAGGACTACAGATACGCAGTATTTT | CASSLATRTTDTQYF | - | TRBJ2-3 | TRBV28 | -
TGTGCCAGCAGCCCCCCGGGACAGAGACCCACAGATACGCAGTATTTT | CASSPPGQRPTDTQYF | many | TRBJ2-3 | TRBV12-3/TRBV12-4 | TRBD1
TGCGCCAGCAGCTTCGTCTTTGGGGGGGGGGCCAACGTCCTGACTTTC | CASSFVFGGGANVLTF | few | TRBJ2-6 | TRBV5-1 | -
TGTGCCAGCAGTGAAGAACAGGGGGACACACACACAGATACGCAGTATTTT | CASSEEQGDTHTDTQYF | - | TRBJ2-3 | TRBV2 | TRBD1
TGTGCCAGCTCACCACCGCAGGCCAGCTATGGCTACACCTTC | CASSPPQASYGYTF | - | TRBJ1-2 | TRBV18 | -
TGCGCCAGCAGCTTGGGGGCAGCGGGAGCAGATACGCAGTATTTT | CASSLGAAGADTQYF | - | TRBJ2-3 | TRBV5-1 | TRBD2
TGTGCCAGCACCCAGGACAGGGGGCGCTGGGAGACCCAGTACTTC | CASTQDRGRWETQYF | many | TRBJ2-5 | TRBV7-9 | TRBD1
TGTGCCAGCAGTTCGCCGGGACTAGCGGGACGGTATGAGCAGTTCTTC | CASSSPGLAGRYEQFF | few | TRBJ2-1 | TRBV12-3/TRBV12-4 | TRBD2
TGTGCCATCAGTGAAAGGGAGGAGATCTACGGGGCCACTGAAGCTTTCTTT | CAISEREEIYGATEAFF | few | TRBJ1-1 | TRBV10-3 | -
TGTGCCAGCAGTGAAAGGCAGGGTTTATTGGATACGCAGTATTTT | CASSERQGLLDTQYF | many | TRBJ2-3 | TRBV2 | -
TGCAGTGCTAGAGACCTTAGAGTATTACGTACGCAGTATTTT | CSARDLRVLRTQYF | many | TRBJ2-3 | TRBV20-1 | -
TGCAGCGTTGAAAGGGACAACAGTGAAGCTTTCTTT | CSVERDNSEAFF | many | TRBJ1-1 | TRBV29-1 | -
TGTGCCAGCCAGGGCAGGGGGCTTGCGTCACCCCTCCACTTT | CASQGRGLASPLHF | once | TRBJ1-6 | TRBV7-9 | TRBD1
TGCGCCAGCAGCTTGGGACTAGACCTGGTTGAGCAGTTCTTC | CASSLGLDLVEQFF | many | TRBJ2-1 | TRBV5-1 | -
TGTGCCAGCAGCCCGGGACACGGATATGGCTACACCTTC | CASSPGHGYGYTF | many | TRBJ1-2 | TRBV11-2 | -
TGTGCCAGCAGCCAACTAGCGGGGGGAAGGGAGACCCAGTACTTC | CASSQLAGGRETQYF | - | TRBJ2-5 | TRBV3-1 | TRBD2
TGTGCCAGCAGCTCCCGGGACAGGGGGCACCTAGAGACCCAGTACTTC | CASSSRDRGHLETQYF | many | TRBJ2-5 | TRBV7-9 | TRBD1
TGTGCCAGCAGTTACGGGACTAGCTCCTACGAGCAGTACTTC | CASSYGTSSYEQYF | many | TRBJ2-7 | TRBV6-2/TRBV6-3 | TRBD2
TGTGCCAGCAGCTTTCCGGCAACCGGGGGCGAGCAGTACTTC | CASSFPATGGEQYF | many | TRBJ2-7 | TRBV7-9 | -
TGTGCCAGCAGCCGATACGACAGGAACACTGAAGCTTTCTTT | CASSRYDRNTEAFF | - | TRBJ1-1 | TRBV3-1 | -
TGTGCCAGCAGCGTCACAGGGGGCCTTTACAATGAGCAGTTCTTC | CASSVTGGLYNEQFF | - | TRBJ2-1 | TRBV7-2 | TRBD1
TGTGCCAGCAGTTCTAGCGGGAGGGCCTTTTCCTACGAGCAGTACTTC | CASSSSGRAFSYEQYF | many | TRBJ2-7 | TRBV6-1 | TRBD2
TGTGCCAGCAGCTACGGGACAGGAGGCACAGATACGCAGTATTTT | CASSYGTGGTDTQYF | many | TRBJ2-3 | TRBV11-2 | TRBD1
TGTGCCAGCTCACCTGCTCAGTCCCAAACTCCAGCTTTCTTT | CASSPAQSQTPAFF | few | TRBJ1-1 | TRBV18 | -